This T cell receptor (beta chain) was profiled in a study of blood T cell repertoires in COVID-19. V was pared by 1 base and J by 6 bases, with 12 bases between. The CDR3 has 15 residues. In germline, CDR1 is LNHNV, CDR2 YYDKDF (reference sequence). Clones were sequenced by immunoSEQ multiplex PCR, and TCRdb holds only the in-frame ones, with some missing. This sample carries 150,000 or so clones, more than 75% of them seen once, and the ten largest clones take nearly 15%. The chain joins TRBV15 to TRBJ2-2; possible D gene TRBD1, 6 bases. The sample taken for sequencing was peripheral blood. This TCR came from a human donor with acute or convalescent COVID-19. The donor label of this sample is uncertain. For the CDR3, the DNA is TGTGCCACCAGCAGAGGGGACAAGGGGGCCGGGGAGCTGTTTTTT. Translation gives CATSRGDKGAGELFF.